In its sample, the clone carrying this T cell receptor beta chain was seen once. The table came from immunoSEQ multiplex PCR; TCRdb's copy has only in-frame clones and leaves some out. Found here are roughly 140,000 clones, nearly 85% of them singletons; the top ten hold roughly 3.9%. The data originate from a study of blood T cell repertoires in COVID-19. CDR3 length: 16 residues. Germline values: CDR1 SGDLS, CDR2 YYNGEE. Trimming at V came to 2 bases and at J to 7 bases, leaving 9 bases not matched to a gene. The chain is built from TRBV9 and TRBJ2-1, with TRBD2 identical over 10 bases. This clonotype originated in a man in his fifties or sixties in a cohort exposed to, infected with or recovered from COVID-19 (not recorded which). Sequencing was carried out using PBMCs or T cells enriched from blood (not recorded which). The CDR3 DNA sequence: TGTGCCAGCAGCGTGGGGTCGACTAGCGGGTCTAATGAGCAGTTCTTC. Translation gives CASSVGSTSGSNEQFF.